The 27 T cell receptor beta chains below all came from one sample that was sequenced in a study of OX40 agonist ivuxolimab in advanced cancers. Sequencing was performed with immunoSEQ multiplex PCR; in TCRdb, only in-frame clones are kept and a portion is missing. The table has 98,000 or so clones, about four fifths seen once. This material consisted of CD4+ or CD8+ T cells sorted from blood, taken in a trial of the OX40 agonist ivuxolimab. All receptors derive from an adult with an advanced solid tumor such as melanoma, head and neck, liver or kidney cancer.

The CDR3 DNA follows: TGCGCCAGCAGCTTGTTTGACAGGGGGCGGGCTGAAGCTTTCTTT. It is translated as CASSLFDRGRAEAFF. The J gene is TRBJ1-1, the V gene TRBV5-1, with 10 bases matching TRBD1. The CDR3 is 15 amino acids. V dropped 1 base and J dropped 6; count of bases not matched to a gene: 6. Germline CDR1 is SGHRS and CDR2 is YFSETQ.

This clone was observed a single time. The rearrangement links TRBV5-1 to TRBJ1-3; a possible D gene is TRBD1 (5 bases). V lost 4 bases to trimming and J lost 2 bases, with 10 bases between them. Germline V gene data show CDR1 as SGHRS and CDR2 as YFSETQ. The CDR3 loop spans 14 amino acids. This CDR3 is CASSQGSTGNTIYF. DNA for the CDR3: TGCGCCAGCAGCCAGGGATCCACTGGAAACACCATATATTTT.

The rearrangement joins TRBV7-2 to TRBJ1-1, with no clear D. The CDR3 sequence is 14 residues long. In germline, CDR1 is SGHTA, CDR2 FQGNSA. The germline V and J ends were trimmed by 9 bases and 3 bases, with 17 bases remaining between them. CDR3 region: CASRGLSRDTEAFF. DNA of the CDR3: TGTGCCAGTCGCGGTTTGTCGAGGGACACTGAAGCTTTCTTT.

CDR3 in amino acids: CASSGTVTTDTQYF. The CDR3 nucleotides read TGTGCCAGCAGTGGGACAGTGACCACAGATACGCAGTATTTT. The V call is TRBV6-1, the J call TRBJ2-3; perhaps TRBD1 as D (6 bases). V gave up 4 bases and J gave up 2 bases, with 10 bases separating them. The CDR3 loop spans 14 amino acids. The germline CDR1 and CDR2 sequences are MNHNS and SASEGT.

The chain combines TRBV7-9 with TRBJ2-1; D ambiguous. This CDR3 region has 15 residues. The V and J ends lost 5 bases and 7 bases respectively, with 18 bases between them. Per germline, CDR1 SEHNR and CDR2 FQNEAQ (reference sequence). DNA of the CDR3: TGTGCCAGCAGCGCGCCCCCCCCGACTGGGAATGAGCAGTTCTTC. Its translation is CASSAPPPTGNEQFF.

The chain joins TRBV19 to TRBJ1-4, with D perhaps TRBD1 (6 bases). Germline CDR1 is LNHDA and CDR2 is SQIVND (reference sequence). This CDR3 comprises 14 residues. The V and J ends lost 5 bases and 3 bases respectively, with 10 bases between them. Written as DNA, the CDR3 is TGTGCCAGTAGTCTCAGACAGGCTAATGAAAAACTGTTTTTT. Translated, it gives CASSLRQANEKLFF. Using reference TRBV19 and TRBJ1-4 for the parts outside the CDR3, the full variable domain is DGGITQSPKYLFRKEGQNVTLSCEQNLNHDAMYWYRQDPGQGLRLIYYSQIVNDFQKGDIAEGYSVSREKKESFPLTVTSAQKNPTAFYLCASSLRQANEKLFFGSGTQLSVL.

The rearrangement joins TRBV7-2 to TRBJ2-7; 11 bases fit TRBD1. Germline V gene lookup returns CDR1 SGHTA and CDR2 FQGNSA. The CDR3 runs 15 residues. Trimming cost V 5 bases and J 4 bases; bases outside gene matches: 7. The CDR3: CASSRTGGAAYEQYF. The CDR3 nucleotides read TGTGCCAGCAGCCGGACAGGGGGCGCCGCTTACGAGCAGTACTTC. Full variable domain (outside the CDR3, taken from reference TRBV7-2 and TRBJ2-7): GAGVSQSPSNKVTEKGKDVELRCDPISGHTALYWYRQSLGQGLEFLIYFQGNSAPDKSGLPSDRFSAERTGGSVSTLTIQRTQQEDSAVYLCASSRTGGAAYEQYFGPGTRLTVT.

The chain carries TRBV2 and TRBJ2-1, with D perhaps assigned TRBD1 or TRBD2 (5 bases each). Trimming removed 1 base from V and 1 base from J, with 11 bases in between. Germline V CDR1 and CDR2: SNHLY, FYNNEI. The CDR3 spans 16 residues. CDR3 region: CASSEDGAGSYNEQFF. DNA of the CDR3: TGTGCCAGCAGTGAAGACGGGGCAGGGTCCTACAATGAGCAGTTCTTC.

CDR3 DNA sequence: TGTGCCAGCAGCTTAGCAGGACAGGTCTATTCACCCCTCCACTTT. Its protein product is CASSLAGQVYSPLHF. This rearrangement joins TRBV7-2 to TRBJ1-6, with 7 bases lining up with TRBD1. V lost 0 bases, J lost 8 bases, and 4 bases stayed unmatched. The CDR3 covers 15 residues. Germline CDR1 reads SGHTA; CDR2 reads FQGNSA. Full variable domain (missing parts from reference TRBV7-2 and TRBJ1-6): GAGVSQSPSNKVTEKGKDVELRCDPISGHTALYWYRQSLGQGLEFLIYFQGNSAPDKSGLPSDRFSAERTGGSVSTLTIQRTQQEDSAVYLCASSLAGQVYSPLHFGNGTRLTVT.

The chain combines TRBV6-1 with TRBJ1-6, with D possibly being TRBD1 (6 bases). CDR1 is MNHNS, CDR2 SASEGT, per germline. The CDR3 consists of 15 residues. V lost 5 bases and J lost 5, with 13 bases in between. Here the CDR3 DNA reads TGTGCCAGCAGTTGGGGGGGCAAGAATAATTCACCCCTCCACTTT. Its protein is CASSWGGKNNSPLHF.

This chain links TRBV10-3 with TRBJ2-7, with a possible D match to TRBD2 (6 bases). Germline values: CDR1 ENHRY, CDR2 SYGVKD. This CDR3 is built from 12 residues. V was trimmed by 7 bases and J by 3 bases, leaving 10 bases between them. CDR3 region: CAINNSGYEQYF. CDR3 in DNA: TGTGCCATCAACAATAGCGGCTACGAGCAGTACTTC.

The chain combines TRBV5-8 with TRBJ2-3; unclear D gene. V lost 0 bases and J 0 bases, leaving 14 bases between the germline ends. Germline V CDR1 and CDR2: SGHTS, YDEGEE. The CDR3 loop spans 17 amino acids. The CDR3, as DNA: TGTGCCAGCAGCTTGGGTCGGATACCTACTAGCACAGATACGCAGTATTTT. Translating it yields CASSLGRIPTSTDTQYF. Full variable domain (remainder filled in from reference TRBV5-8 and TRBJ2-3): EAGVTQSPTHLIKTRGQQATLRCSPISGHTSVYWYQQALGLGLQFLLWYDEGEERNRGNFPPRFSGRQFPNYSSELNVNALELEDSALYLCASSLGRIPTSTDTQYFGPGTRLTVL.

The rearrangement links TRBV5-1 to TRBJ2-3; TRBD1 aligns across 7 bases. In germline, CDR1 is SGHRS, CDR2 YFSETQ. The CDR3 sequence is 16 residues long. V dropped 3 bases and J dropped 0; count of bases not matched to a gene: 7. CDR3 region: CASSSRQGGSTDTQYF. The CDR3, as DNA: TGCGCCAGCAGCTCCCGACAGGGCGGAAGCACAGATACGCAGTATTTT. Based on the CDR3 plus reference TRBV5-1 and TRBJ2-3, the full variable domain is KAGVTQTPRYLIKTRGQQVTLSCSPISGHRSVSWYQQTPGQGLQFLFEYFSETQRNKGNFPGRFSGRQFSNSRSEMNVSTLELGDSALYLCASSSRQGGSTDTQYFGPGTRLTVL.

The J gene is TRBJ2-3, the V gene TRBV10-2; 9 bases line up with TRBD2. The CDR3 length is 15 residues. In germline, CDR1 is WSHSY, CDR2 SAAADI. J was trimmed by 3 bases and V by 6 bases; bases with no gene match: 7. The CDR3 sequence: CASRVAGEWTDTQYF. The CDR3, as DNA: TGCGCCAGCAGGGTAGCGGGAGAATGGACAGATACGCAGTATTTT.

CDR3 bases: TGTGCCAGCAGCGTAGATCCTAGCGGGGGGGCTTGGTACAATGAGCAGTTCTTC. Translated: CASSVDPSGGAWYNEQFF. The chain carries TRBV9 and TRBJ2-1; 12 bases line up with TRBD2. Unmatched junction bases numbered 8, after V lost 0 bases and J lost 4 bases. This CDR3 is 18 amino acids long. Germline CDR1 reads SGDLS; CDR2 reads YYNGEE.

This CDR3 is CASSQDSGGNQPQHF. The CDR3 region has the DNA TGCGCCAGCAGCCAAGATTCGGGGGGCAATCAGCCCCAGCATTTT. The genes are TRBV4-3 and TRBJ1-5, with a tentative D call TRBD1 (5 bases). The CDR3 runs to 15 residues. Germline V lookup: CDR1 LGHNA, CDR2 YSLEER. The V gene lost 0 bases and the J gene lost 2 bases, with 8 bases spanning the gap.

The chain uses TRBV7-6 and TRBJ2-2; D not certain. The V end lost 5 bases, the J end lost 8 bases, and 15 bases lay between the germline ends. The CDR3 contains 14 residues. Looked up from germline, CDR1 is SGHVS and CDR2 is FNYEAQ. Here the CDR3 DNA reads TGTGCCAGCAGCCCTGCTAACCTCGGAGGGGAGCTGTTTTTT. Its protein product is CASSPANLGGELFF.

The rearrangement joins TRBV7-3 to TRBJ2-5; D is undetermined. Trimming took off 2 bases at V and 10 bases at J, with 14 bases between the two ends. CDR1 and CDR2 from the germline V gene are SGHTA and FQGTGA. This CDR3 region has 13 residues. CDR3 in amino acids: CASSLQPESGQYF. DNA of the CDR3: TGTGCCAGCAGCTTACAGCCCGAATCGGGCCAGTACTTC.

This clone was recorded only once. The chain carries TRBV7-2 and TRBJ2-5; 9 bases agree with TRBD2. This CDR3 is 14 amino acids long. The germline V gene has CDR1 SGHTA and CDR2 FQGNSA. With 3 bases clipped from V and 5 bases from J, the junction kept 4 bases outside the gene matches. The DNA for the CDR3 is TGTGCCAGCAGCTTGTCTAGCGGGAAGGAGACCCAGTACTTC. Translation: CASSLSSGKETQYF.

The chain couples TRBV5-6 to TRBJ1-2, with D perhaps TRBD1 (6 bases). Trimming removed 3 bases at V and 9 bases at J, with 12 bases between. The CDR3 contains 12 residues. Germline CDR1 is SGHDT and CDR2 is YYEEEE. The CDR3 coding sequence is TGTGCCAGCAGCTATTACAGGGAGCGCTACACCTTC. Translating gives CASSYYRERYTF.

This chain connects TRBV27 to TRBJ2-1; no definite D call. Germline-derived CDR1 and CDR2 are MNHEY and SMNVEV (reference sequence). This CDR3 is built from 13 residues. Trimming removed 0 bases from V and 5 bases from J, with 5 bases in between. This CDR3 is CASSLSLNNEQFF. CDR3 nucleotides: TGTGCCAGCAGTTTATCTCTGAACAATGAGCAGTTCTTC.

This clone was observed a few times. The chain links TRBV7-2 to TRBJ2-7, with 7 bases identical to TRBD1. J lost 3 bases, V lost 5 bases, and 4 bases had no gene match. CDR1 SGHTA and CDR2 FQGNSA come from the germline V gene. This CDR3 comprises 13 residues. The CDR3 coding sequence is TGTGCCAGCAGCCCTAACAGGGGCTACGAGCAGTACTTC. Its protein product is CASSPNRGYEQYF. Complete variable domain (other parts from reference TRBV7-2 and TRBJ2-7): GAGVSQSPSNKVTEKGKDVELRCDPISGHTALYWYRQSLGQGLEFLIYFQGNSAPDKSGLPSDRFSAERTGGSVSTLTIQRTQQEDSAVYLCASSPNRGYEQYFGPGTRLTVT.

This clone was observed once. The V call is TRBV7-2, the J call TRBJ1-1; D uncertain. The CDR3 is 13 amino acids. Germline CDR1 reads SGHTA; CDR2 reads FQGNSA. V was clipped by 6 bases and J by 1 base, with 9 bases between them. In nucleotides, the CDR3 is TGTGCCAGCAGGCGTCGGAAGAACACTGAAGCTTTCTTT. Residues: CASRRRKNTEAFF.

V gene TRBV4-1 combines with J gene TRBJ2-2, with unresolved D. Deletions cut 1 base from V and 1 base from J, with 7 bases between. The CDR3 is 15 amino acids. Per germline, CDR1 MGHRA and CDR2 YSYEKL. The CDR3 sequence: CASSQGYGNTGELFF. CDR3 sequence (DNA): TGCGCCAGCAGCCAAGGCTACGGGAACACCGGGGAGCTGTTTTTT.

V usage is TRBV9 and J usage is TRBJ2-3, with D hard to call. The V end was cut by 0 bases, the J end by 7 bases, with 6 bases between. This CDR3 is built from 12 residues. The germline V gene has CDR1 SGDLS and CDR2 YYNGEE. CDR3 residues: CASSVDQNTQYF. As DNA, the CDR3 is TGTGCCAGCAGCGTAGACCAAAATACGCAGTATTTT.

The chain has TRBV5-6 and TRBJ1-1, with a possible D match to TRBD1 (5 bases). The V gene's germline CDR1 is SGHDT and CDR2 YYEEEE. The CDR3 totals 16 residues. Trimming took 1 base from V and 6 from J, leaving 19 bases between them. CDR3 in amino acids: CASSLSTVLRWAEAFF. The DNA for the CDR3 is TGTGCCAGCAGCTTGTCGACAGTTCTTCGCTGGGCTGAAGCTTTCTTT.

This chain uses TRBV10-1 with TRBJ2-1; 7 bases align to TRBD1. The V and J ends lost 5 bases and 6 bases, in that order; junction bases with no gene match: 7. Germline values: CDR1 WNHNN, CDR2 SYGVQD (reference sequence). The CDR3 consists of 14 residues. The CDR3 loop reads CASSPDRVPNEQFF. In nucleotides, the CDR3 is TGCGCCAGCAGTCCCGACAGGGTGCCCAATGAGCAGTTCTTC.